The rows below give T cell receptor beta chains drawn from one sample of a study of T cells in localized non-small cell lung cancer. Method: immunoSEQ multiplex PCR; TCRdb's copy keeps in-frame clones and lacks some. The sample carries more than 20,000 clones, about 86% recorded once. Specimen: peripheral blood, collected before any cancer treatment. All receptors derive from a female donor at least 60 years old with stage I lung adenocarcinoma. CDR3s include the opening cysteine and the closing phenylalanine or tryptophan. Fields, in order: V gene, D gene, J gene, clone size, CDR3 protein, CDR3 DNA. D genes are given only for firm matches. Some rows mark clone size as missing; the rest say once, few, many or name a class of expanded clone.

TRBV2	TRBD2	TRBJ2-3	few	CASTGTREDTQYF	TGTGCCAGTACCGGGACTAGAGAAGATACGCAGTATTTT
TRBV30	.	TRBJ1-4	.	CAWSVQHRVTNEKLFF	TGTGCCTGGAGTGTGCAACACAGGGTAACTAATGAAAAACTGTTTTTT
TRBV10-1	.	TRBJ2-2	.	CASSEGHTGELFF	TGCGCCAGCAGTGAGGGCCACACCGGGGAGCTGTTTTTT
TRBV5-1	TRBD1	TRBJ1-5	.	CASSIGQGNQPQHF	TGCGCCAGCAGCATAGGACAGGGGAATCAGCCCCAGCATTTT
TRBV7-8	TRBD2	TRBJ2-1	.	CASSFISGGINEQFF	TGTGCCAGCAGCTTCATTAGCGGGGGGATCAATGAGCAGTTCTTC
TRBV19	TRBD1	TRBJ1-2	.	CASSIGPGTNPGQAGYTF	TGTGCCAGTAGTATAGGTCCCGGTACAAACCCGGGACAGGCTGGCTACACCTTC
TRBV12-5	.	TRBJ1-4	.	CASGSGQTNEKLFF	TGTGCTAGTGGTTCCGGACAGACTAATGAAAAACTGTTTTTT
TRBV28	.	TRBJ1-1	.	CASRSQGLNTEAFF	TGTGCCAGCAGATCACAGGGCTTGAACACTGAAGCTTTCTTT
TRBV9	.	TRBJ2-1	.	CASSVTPQGIYEQFF	TGTGCCAGCAGCGTAACCCCCCAAGGGATCTATGAGCAGTTCTTC
TRBV19	.	TRBJ1-2	.	CASSPPGTPLFTF	TGTGCCAGTAGTCCCCCGGGGACGCCCCTATTCACCTTC
TRBV12-5	TRBD1	TRBJ2-2	once	CASGLAGQGEAGELFF	TGTGCTAGTGGTTTGGCCGGACAGGGCGAGGCCGGGGAGCTGTTTTTT
TRBV25-1	.	TRBJ1-2	.	CASSESGRPYYGYTF	TGTGCTAGCAGTGAATCTGGCAGACCCTACTATGGCTACACCTTC
TRBV7-2	.	TRBJ2-5	.	CASSLWTVGETQYF	TGTGCCAGCAGCTTATGGACGGTGGGGGAGACCCAGTACTTC
TRBV6-6	.	TRBJ1-2	few	CASSQLRGYTF	TGTGCCAGCAGTCAGTTACGTGGCTACACCTTC
TRBV6-1	TRBD1	TRBJ2-7	once	CASRSGGQGIHEQYF	TGTGCCAGCAGATCCGGCGGACAGGGGATCCACGAGCAGTACTTC
TRBV11-2	.	TRBJ1-1	few	CASRSMNTEAFF	TGTGCCAGCAGGTCCATGAACACTGAAGCTTTCTTT
TRBV7-2	.	TRBJ2-7	few	CASNLGSGAGEQYF	TGTGCCAGCAACTTAGGCTCGGGGGCGGGGGAGCAGTACTTC
TRBV19	TRBD2	TRBJ2-1	once	CASSIDFSAGGNEQFF	TGTGCCAGTAGTATAGATTTCTCCGCGGGGGGCAATGAGCAGTTCTTC
TRBV5-1	.	TRBJ1-3	.	CASSLGGSSGNTIYF	TGCGCCAGCAGCTTAGGTGGGAGCTCTGGAAACACCATATATTTT
TRBV11-2	TRBD1	TRBJ1-2	.	CASSGQGRGGYTF	TGTGCCAGCAGCGGACAGGGACGGGGCGGCTACACCTTC
TRBV9	.	TRBJ2-2	.	CASSPGIGGATGELFF	TGTGCCAGCAGCCCCGGTATTGGGGGGGCCACCGGGGAGCTGTTTTTT
TRBV7-8	.	TRBJ1-1	.	CASSLGAGSRAFF	TGTGCCAGCAGCCTGGGGGCAGGGAGTCGTGCTTTCTTT
TRBV20-1	.	TRBJ2-7	.	CSARAVYEQYF	TGCAGTGCTAGAGCGGTCTACGAGCAGTACTTC
TRBV18	.	TRBJ1-5	.	CASTQSGNSNQPQHF	TGTGCCAGCACACAGTCAGGGAATAGCAATCAGCCCCAGCATTTT
TRBV5-1	.	TRBJ2-2	.	CASSSEVGTGELFF	TGCGCCAGCAGTTCGGAGGTTGGGACCGGGGAGCTGTTTTTT
TRBV6-1	.	TRBJ1-5	.	CASSEATGRNQPQHF	TGTGCCAGCAGTGAAGCGACGGGACGGAATCAGCCCCAGCATTTT
TRBV29-1	.	TRBJ1-5	.	CSVAGENNQPQHF	TGCAGCGTTGCCGGGGAGAACAATCAGCCCCAGCATTTT
TRBV10-3	TRBD1	TRBJ2-7	.	CAIGRGLQQGYEQYF	TGTGCCATCGGACGAGGGCTACAACAGGGGTACGAGCAGTACTTC
TRBV5-5	TRBD1	TRBJ1-2	.	CASSSGQGFNYGYTF	TGTGCCAGCAGCTCCGGACAGGGGTTTAACTATGGCTACACCTTC
TRBV6-1	.	TRBJ1-1	.	CASGGLGAFF	TGTGCCAGCGGCGGGTTGGGGGCTTTCTTT
TRBV2	TRBD2	TRBJ2-1	.	CASSLAGGLGNEQFF	TGTGCCAGCAGTCTAGCGGGGGGTTTGGGCAATGAGCAGTTCTTC
TRBV6-1	.	TRBJ1-4	.	CASSEVAATTNEKLFF	TGTGCCAGCAGTGAAGTAGCAGCCACCACTAATGAAAAACTGTTTTTT
TRBV2	.	TRBJ1-1	.	CASSEVSNQSFVTEAFF	TGTGCCAGCAGTGAAGTTTCTAACCAAAGCTTTGTAACTGAAGCTTTCTTT
TRBV10-3	.	TRBJ2-3	.	CAISGTNPSTDTQYF	TGTGCCATCAGTGGGACTAACCCTAGCACAGATACGCAGTATTTT
TRBV11-2	TRBD2	TRBJ2-3	.	CASSLVGGGTDTQYF	TGTGCCAGCAGCTTAGTGGGGGGGGGCACAGATACGCAGTATTTT
TRBV2	.	TRBJ1-4	.	CASTRQAGNEKLFF	TGTGCCAGCACTCGACAGGCGGGGAATGAAAAACTGTTTTTT
TRBV7-9	TRBD1	TRBJ1-1	.	CASSLGQGTEAFF	TGTGCCAGCAGCTTGGGACAGGGGACTGAAGCTTTCTTT
TRBV7-3	.	TRBJ2-1	.	CASSSQQWNEQFF	TGTGCCAGCAGCTCCCAACAGTGGAATGAGCAGTTCTTC
TRBV5-1	.	TRBJ1-1	.	CASSPIVNTEAFF	TGCGCCAGCAGCCCAATAGTGAACACTGAAGCTTTCTTT
TRBV6-1	TRBD1	TRBJ1-5	.	CASSEDRTDQPQHF	TGTGCCAGCAGTGAGGACAGGACTGATCAGCCCCAGCATTTT
TRBV5-6	.	TRBJ1-4	.	CASSLRQADSFNEKLFF	TGTGCCAGCAGCCTCAGACAGGCCGACTCGTTTAATGAAAAACTGTTTTTT
TRBV4-2	.	TRBJ2-1	once	CASSQARGESGEQFF	TGTGCCAGCAGCCAAGCGAGAGGGGAGTCAGGTGAGCAGTTCTTC
TRBV7-2	.	TRBJ1-5	.	CASSSMTESNQPQHF	TGTGCCAGCAGCTCCATGACAGAGAGCAATCAGCCCCAGCATTTT
TRBV4-1	.	TRBJ1-1	.	CASRFRGNTEAFF	TGCGCCAGCAGGTTTAGGGGGAACACTGAAGCTTTCTTT
TRBV5-1	TRBD1	TRBJ2-2	.	CASSLVQGANTGELFF	TGCGCCAGCAGCTTGGTGCAGGGGGCGAACACCGGGGAGCTGTTTTTT
TRBV7-3	.	TRBJ2-3	.	CASSWTSTDTQYF	TGTGCCAGCAGCTGGACTAGCACAGATACGCAGTATTTT